There are many counts of the clone carrying this T cell receptor (beta chain). Its antigen is as yet unknown. Individual cDNA molecules received unique molecular identifiers during library preparation. TCRdb re-called the 5' RACE reads through MiXCR, storing one row per CDR3 protein. The sample has some 67,000 distinct CDR3 sequences, less than 15% seen once. This sample was included in a study of early T cells in non-severe SARS-CoV-2 infection. Across the study: The sequenced material was bulk RNA from unsorted whole blood, and its chains were unpaired.

Points from the study as a whole: Comparison of clonotypes with VDJdb favored anti-spike CD8 responses while missing private and CD4 specificities.

This CDR3 comprises 16 residues. V lost 3 bases to trimming and J lost 3 bases, with 14 bases between them. Germline CDR1 and CDR2: MNHNS and SASEGT. What was sequenced was whole blood. The V gene is TRBV6-1, the J gene TRBJ1-4, with D perhaps matching TRBD1 (5 bases). This TCR came from an adult who was a healthcare worker with PCR-confirmed SARS-CoV-2 infection or an uninfected control (not recorded which). CDR3 nucleotide sequence: TGTGCCAGCAGTGAGAATGGAGGGGAGGCTAATGAAAAACTGTTTTTT. Amino acids: CASSENGGEANEKLFF.